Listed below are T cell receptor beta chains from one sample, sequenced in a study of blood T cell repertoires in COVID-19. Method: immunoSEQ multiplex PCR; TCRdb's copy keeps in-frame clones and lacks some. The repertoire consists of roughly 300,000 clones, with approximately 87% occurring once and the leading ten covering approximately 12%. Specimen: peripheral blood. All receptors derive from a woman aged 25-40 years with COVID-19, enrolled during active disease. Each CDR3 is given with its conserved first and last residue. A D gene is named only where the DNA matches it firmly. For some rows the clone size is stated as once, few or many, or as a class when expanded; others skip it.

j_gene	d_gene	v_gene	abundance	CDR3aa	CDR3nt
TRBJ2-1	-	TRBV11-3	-	CASSLRGGDNEQFF	TGTGCCAGCAGCTTAAGGGGGGGGGACAATGAGCAGTTCTTC
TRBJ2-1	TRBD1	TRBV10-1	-	CASTGGTGEGNEQFF	TGCGCCAGCACCGGCGGGACAGGGGAGGGCAATGAGCAGTTCTTC
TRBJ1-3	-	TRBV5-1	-	CASSSSGGVGGNTIYF	TGCGCCAGCAGCTCCTCCGGGGGGGTCGGTGGAAACACCATATATTTT
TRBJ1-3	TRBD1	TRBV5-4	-	CASSFGTDSGNTIYF	TGTGCCAGCAGCTTTGGGACAGACTCTGGAAACACCATATATTTT
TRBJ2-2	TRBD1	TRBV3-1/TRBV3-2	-	CASSQVPGGSGELFF	TGTGCCAGCAGCCAAGTCCCAGGGGGTTCCGGGGAGCTGTTTTTT
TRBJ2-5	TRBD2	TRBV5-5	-	CASSGLLAGGPGETQYF	TGTGCCAGCAGCGGACTCCTAGCGGGGGGGCCCGGAGAGACCCAGTACTTC
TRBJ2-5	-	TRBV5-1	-	CASSLYGRETQYF	TGCGCCAGCAGCTTGTATGGTCGGGAGACCCAGTACTTC
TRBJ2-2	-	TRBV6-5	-	CASSYARMNTGELFF	TGTGCCAGCAGTTACGCCAGAATGAACACCGGGGAGCTGTTTTTT
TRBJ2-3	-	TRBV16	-	CASSQSTDQTVQYF	TGTGCCAGCAGCCAATCGACCGACCAGACTGTGCAGTATTTT
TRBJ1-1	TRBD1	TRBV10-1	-	CASSVGTGEAFF	TGCGCCAGCAGTGTCGGGACAGGGGAAGCTTTCTTT
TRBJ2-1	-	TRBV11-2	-	CASSITGEQFF	TGTGCCAGCAGCATAACAGGTGAGCAGTTCTTC
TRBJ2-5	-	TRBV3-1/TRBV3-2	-	CASSYWDYQETQYF	TGTGCCAGCAGCTACTGGGACTACCAAGAGACCCAGTACTTC
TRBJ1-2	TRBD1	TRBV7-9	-	CASSSGQGYGYTF	TGTGCCAGCAGCTCGGGACAGGGATATGGCTACACCTTC
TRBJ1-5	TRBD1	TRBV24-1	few	CATSDASQGAAQPQHF	TGTGCCACCAGTGATGCGTCACAGGGGGCTGCGCAGCCCCAGCATTTT
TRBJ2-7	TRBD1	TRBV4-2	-	CASSQGGQGDYEQYF	TGTGCCAGCAGCCAAGGGGGACAGGGGGACTACGAGCAGTACTTC
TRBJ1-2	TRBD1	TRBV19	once	CASEWGTGGKNGYTF	TGTGCCAGCGAATGGGGGACAGGGGGCAAGAATGGCTACACCTTC